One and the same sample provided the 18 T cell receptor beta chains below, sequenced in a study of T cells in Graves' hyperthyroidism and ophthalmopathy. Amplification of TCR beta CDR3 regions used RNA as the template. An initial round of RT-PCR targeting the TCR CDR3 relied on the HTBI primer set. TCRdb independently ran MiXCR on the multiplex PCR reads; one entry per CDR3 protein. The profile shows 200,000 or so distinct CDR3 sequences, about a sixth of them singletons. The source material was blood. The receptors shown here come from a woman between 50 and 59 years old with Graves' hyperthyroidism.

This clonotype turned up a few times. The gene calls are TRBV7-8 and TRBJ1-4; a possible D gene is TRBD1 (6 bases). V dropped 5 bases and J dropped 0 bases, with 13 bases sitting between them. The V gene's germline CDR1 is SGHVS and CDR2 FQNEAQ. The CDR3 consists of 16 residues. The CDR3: CASSPSRTATNEKLFF. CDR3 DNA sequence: TGTGCCAGCAGCCCTTCACGGACAGCAACTAATGAAAAACTGTTTTTT.

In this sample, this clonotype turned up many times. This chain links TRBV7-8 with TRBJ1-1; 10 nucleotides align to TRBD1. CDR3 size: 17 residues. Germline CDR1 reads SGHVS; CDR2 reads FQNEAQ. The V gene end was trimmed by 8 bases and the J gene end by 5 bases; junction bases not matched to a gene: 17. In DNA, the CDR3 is TGTGCCAGCGTCCTTAGGGGGACAGGGGCGTTCGAGACTGAAGCTTTCTTT. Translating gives CASVLRGTGAFETEAFF. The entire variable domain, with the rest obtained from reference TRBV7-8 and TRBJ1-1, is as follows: GAGVSQSPRYKVAKRGQDVALRCDPISGHVSLFWYQQALGQGPEFLTYFQNEAQLDKSGLPSDRFFAERPEGSVSTLKIQRTQQEDSAVYLCASVLRGTGAFETEAFFGQGTRLTVV.

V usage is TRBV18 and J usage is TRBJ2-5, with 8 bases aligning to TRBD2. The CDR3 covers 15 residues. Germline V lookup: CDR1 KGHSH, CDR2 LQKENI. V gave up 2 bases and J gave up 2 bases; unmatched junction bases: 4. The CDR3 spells CASSPIAGRQETQYF. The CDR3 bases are TGTGCCAGCTCACCAATAGCGGGAAGACAAGAGACCCAGTACTTC.

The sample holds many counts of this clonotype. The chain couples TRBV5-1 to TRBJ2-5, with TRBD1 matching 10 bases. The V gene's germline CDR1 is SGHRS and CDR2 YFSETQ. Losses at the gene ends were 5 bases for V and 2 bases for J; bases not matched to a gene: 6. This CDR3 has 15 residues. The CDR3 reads CASSGTGARQETQYF. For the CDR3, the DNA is TGCGCCAGCAGTGGGACAGGGGCCAGGCAAGAGACCCAGTACTTC.

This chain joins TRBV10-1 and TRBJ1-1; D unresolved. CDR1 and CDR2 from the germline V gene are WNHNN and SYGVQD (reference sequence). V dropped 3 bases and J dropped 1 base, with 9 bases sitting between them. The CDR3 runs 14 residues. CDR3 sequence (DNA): TGCGCCAGCAGTGATGGGTCGTCGAACACTGAAGCTTTCTTT. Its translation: CASSDGSSNTEAFF.

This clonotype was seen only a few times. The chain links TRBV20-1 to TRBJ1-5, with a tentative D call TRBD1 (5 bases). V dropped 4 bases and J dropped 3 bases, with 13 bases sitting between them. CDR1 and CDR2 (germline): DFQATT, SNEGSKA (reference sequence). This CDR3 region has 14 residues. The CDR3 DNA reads TGCAGTGCTATACTGGGACCGCTCAATCAGCCCCAGCATTTT. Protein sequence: CSAILGPLNQPQHF.

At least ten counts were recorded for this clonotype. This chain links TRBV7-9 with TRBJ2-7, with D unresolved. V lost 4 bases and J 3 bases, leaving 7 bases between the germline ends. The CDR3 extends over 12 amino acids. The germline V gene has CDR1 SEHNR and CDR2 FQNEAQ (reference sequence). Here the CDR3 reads CASSSQFYEQYF. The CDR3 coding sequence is TGTGCCAGCAGCTCGCAATTCTACGAGCAGTACTTC.

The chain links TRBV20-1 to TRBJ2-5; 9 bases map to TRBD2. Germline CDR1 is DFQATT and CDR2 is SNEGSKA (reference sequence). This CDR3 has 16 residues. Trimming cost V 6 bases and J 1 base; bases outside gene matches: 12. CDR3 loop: CSAKMATSGLQETQYF. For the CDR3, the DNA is TGCAGTGCCAAAATGGCGACTAGCGGTCTCCAAGAGACCCAGTACTTC.

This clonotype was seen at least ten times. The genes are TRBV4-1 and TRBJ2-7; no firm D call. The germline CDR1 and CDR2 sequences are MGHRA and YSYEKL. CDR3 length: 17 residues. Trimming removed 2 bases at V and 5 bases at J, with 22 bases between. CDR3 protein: CASSQLSPRTEPNEQYF. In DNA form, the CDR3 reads TGCGCCAGCAGCCAACTAAGTCCCCGGACGGAGCCTAACGAGCAGTACTTC.

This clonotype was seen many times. The CDR3 protein is CASSSGLVPDTGELFF. Here the CDR3 DNA reads TGTGCCAGCAGCAGCGGACTAGTACCTGACACCGGGGAGCTGTTTTTT. This chain links TRBV5-6 with TRBJ2-2; 7 bases fit TRBD2. The CDR3 has 16 residues. CDR1 SGHDT and CDR2 YYEEEE come from the germline V gene. The junction had 9 bases not matched to a gene; V was cut back by 4 bases and J by 3 bases.

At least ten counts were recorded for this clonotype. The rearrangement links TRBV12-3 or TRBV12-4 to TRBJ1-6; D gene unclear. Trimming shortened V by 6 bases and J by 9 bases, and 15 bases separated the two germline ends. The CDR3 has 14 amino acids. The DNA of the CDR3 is TGTGCCAGCAGGCAGACCCTGGGGATTTCACCCCTCCACTTT. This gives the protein CASRQTLGISPLHF.

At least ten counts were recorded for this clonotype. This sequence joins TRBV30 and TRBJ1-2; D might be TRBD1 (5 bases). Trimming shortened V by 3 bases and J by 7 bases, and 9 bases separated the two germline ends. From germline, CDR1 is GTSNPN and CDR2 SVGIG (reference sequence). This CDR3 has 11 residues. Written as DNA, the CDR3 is TGTGCCTGGAGGACGGGACTTGGCTACACCTTC. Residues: CAWRTGLGYTF.

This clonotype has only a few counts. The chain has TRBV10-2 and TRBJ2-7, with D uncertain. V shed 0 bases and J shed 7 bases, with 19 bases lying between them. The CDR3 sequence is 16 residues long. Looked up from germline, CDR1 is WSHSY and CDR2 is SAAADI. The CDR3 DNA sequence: TGCGCCAGCAGTGAGTCCCTGGGTGGTGTCTTGCGGGAGCAGTACTTC. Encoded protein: CASSESLGGVLREQYF.

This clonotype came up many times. CDR3 region: CASSFGGGYTF. In nucleotides, the CDR3 is TGTGCCAGCAGTTTCGGGGGAGGCTACACCTTC. This chain connects TRBV12-3 or TRBV12-4 to TRBJ1-2; D might be TRBD1 (5 bases). CDR3 size: 11 residues. V was shortened by 3 bases and J by 8 bases, with 7 bases between the two germline ends.

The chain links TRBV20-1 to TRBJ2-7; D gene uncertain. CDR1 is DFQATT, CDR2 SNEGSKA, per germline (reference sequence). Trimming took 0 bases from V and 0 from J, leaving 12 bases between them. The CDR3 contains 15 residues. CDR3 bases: TGCAGTGCTAGAGATTTCAAGCCCCTCTCCTACGAGCAGTACTTC. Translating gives CSARDFKPLSYEQYF.

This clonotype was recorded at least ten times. CDR3 protein: CASSSQLNTEAFF. The CDR3 DNA reads as TGTGCCAGCAGTTCGCAGCTGAACACTGAAGCTTTCTTT. V and J are TRBV27 and TRBJ1-1, with D unclear. Germline V lookup: CDR1 MNHEY, CDR2 SMNVEV (reference sequence). V was shortened by 4 bases and J by 0 bases, with 6 bases between the two germline ends. The CDR3 has 13 residues.

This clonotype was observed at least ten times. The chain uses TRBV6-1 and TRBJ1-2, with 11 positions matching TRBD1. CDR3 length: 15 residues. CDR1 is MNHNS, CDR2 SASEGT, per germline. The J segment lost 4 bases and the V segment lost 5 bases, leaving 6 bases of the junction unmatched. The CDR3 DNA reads TGTGCCAGCAGTTACGGGACAGGGGGGCCCTATGGCTACACCTTC. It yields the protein CASSYGTGGPYGYTF.

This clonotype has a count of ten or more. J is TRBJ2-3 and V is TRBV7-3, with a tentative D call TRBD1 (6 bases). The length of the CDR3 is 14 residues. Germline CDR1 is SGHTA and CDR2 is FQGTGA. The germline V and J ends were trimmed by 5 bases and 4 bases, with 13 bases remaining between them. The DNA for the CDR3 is TGTGCCAGCAGCCAGGACAGAAGCTCAGATACGCAGTATTTT. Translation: CASSQDRSSDTQYF.